The 7 T cell receptor beta chains in this list originate from one sample, sequenced in a study of memory CD4+ T cells and cytomegalovirus serostatus. Clones were sequenced by immunoSEQ multiplex PCR, and TCRdb holds only the in-frame ones, with some missing. The sample includes about 75,000 clones, around 80% seen only once; the top ten take about 2.5%. The sort gate was single viable CD3+CD4+CD8-CD45RO+ cells for memory CD4+ T cells. Sample: memory CD4+ T cells from blood. The source of these receptors is an adult in good health and CMV-seropositive.

This chain links TRBV30 with TRBJ2-2, with TRBD2 identical over 8 bases. CDR3 length: 13 amino acids. The ends lost 0 bases at V and 12 bases at J; junction bases unmatched: 6. Germline loops: CDR1 GTSNPN, CDR2 SVGIG (reference sequence). CDR3 DNA sequence: TGTGCCTGGAGTGTATTCGGCGGGGGGAAGCTGTTTTTT. Translating gives CAWSVFGGGKLFF.

J is TRBJ2-7 and V is TRBV18, with 8 nucleotides matching TRBD2. The CDR3 has 13 amino acids. Per germline, CDR1 KGHSH and CDR2 LQKENI. V shed 2 bases and J 3 bases; nucleotides not matched to a gene: 0. CDR3: CASSPTSGYEQYV. The CDR3 nucleotides are TGTGCCAGCTCACCAACTAGCGGCTACGAGCAGTACGTC.

The CDR3 DNA reads TGTGCCATCGCGGGGTGGACGGGAGCTGGAGATACGCAGTATTTT. The encoded protein is CAIAGWTGAGDTQYF. This chain connects TRBV10-3 to TRBJ2-3; maybe TRBD2 (6 bases). Germline lookup yields CDR1 ENHRY and CDR2 SYGVKD. There are 15 residues in the CDR3. With 8 bases removed from V and 5 bases from J, the gap between germline ends came to 20 bases.

The V gene is TRBV2, the J gene TRBJ1-4; TRBD1 matches 9 bases. The V gene end was trimmed by 9 bases and the J gene end by 8 bases; junction bases not matched to a gene: 10. The length of the CDR3 is 14 residues. The germline CDR1 and CDR2 sequences are SNHLY and FYNNEI. In nucleotides, the CDR3 is TGTGCCAGATCTTACGGACAGGGGACGGAAAAACTGTTTTTT. Its protein product is CARSYGQGTEKLFF.

This chain links TRBV7-6 with TRBJ1-1, with TRBD1 identical over 9 bases. Germline assignment: CDR1 SGHVS and CDR2 FNYEAQ. This CDR3 region has 16 residues. With 4 bases clipped from V and 0 bases from J, the junction kept 6 bases outside the gene matches. In DNA, the CDR3 is TGTGCCAGCAGCTCCGACAGGGGGGAACTGAACACTGAAGCTTTCTTT. Translated: CASSSDRGELNTEAFF. Using reference TRBV7-6 and TRBJ1-1 for the parts outside the CDR3, the full variable domain is GAGVSQSPRYKVTKRGQDVALRCDPISGHVSLYWYRQALGQGPEFLTYFNYEAQQDKSGLPNDRFSAERPEGSISTLTIQRTEQRDSAMYRCASSSDRGELNTEAFFGQGTRLTVV.

The gene calls are TRBV7-9 and TRBJ1-2; the match to TRBD1 covers 8 bases. Germline V gives CDR1 SEHNR, CDR2 FQNEAQ (reference sequence). After removal of 7 bases from V and 0 bases from J, the junction contained 4 bases not matched to a gene. This CDR3 is built from 14 residues. CDR3: CASNTGGSNYGYTF. In DNA, the CDR3 is TGTGCCAGCAACACAGGGGGTTCTAACTATGGCTACACCTTC.

CDR3 amino acids: CASSRQELNEKLFF. In DNA form, the CDR3 reads TGTGCCAGCAGCCGACAGGAGCTAAATGAAAAACTGTTTTTT. The J gene is TRBJ1-4, the V gene TRBV7-9; a weak D match, TRBD1 (6 bases). Germline V lookup: CDR1 SEHNR, CDR2 FQNEAQ (reference sequence). The CDR3 runs 14 residues. Trimming took 5 bases from V and 5 from J, leaving 12 bases between them.